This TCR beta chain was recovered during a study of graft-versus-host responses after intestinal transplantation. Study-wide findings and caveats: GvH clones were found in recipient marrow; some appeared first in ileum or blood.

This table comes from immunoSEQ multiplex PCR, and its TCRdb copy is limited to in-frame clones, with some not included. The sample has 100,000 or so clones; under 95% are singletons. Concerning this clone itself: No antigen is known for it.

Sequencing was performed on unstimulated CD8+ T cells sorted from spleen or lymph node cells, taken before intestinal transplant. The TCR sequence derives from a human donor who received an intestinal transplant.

CDR3 region: CASSASGLVVPGELFF. CDR3 sequence (DNA): TGTGCCAGCAGTGCCTCAGGACTAGTGGTCCCCGGGGAGCTGTTTTTT. V usage is TRBV2 and J usage is TRBJ2-2; TRBD2 aligns across 7 bases. V dropped 4 bases and J dropped 6; count of bases not matched to a gene: 11. CDR1 SNHLY and CDR2 FYNNEI come from the germline V gene. The CDR3 extends over 16 amino acids.